This T cell receptor beta chain was identified in a study of blood T cell repertoires in COVID-19. Participant-given clinical history determined each cohort assignment. This clone was recorded a few times. Original processing methods: Amplification from reference gene primers served as the basis for estimated nucleated cell counts. TCRdb's table, derived via immunoSEQ multiplex PCR, lists solely in-frame clones and lacks some. The V and J calls and the clone size are those of that table, but D and trimming were determined from the DNA. This sample has 50,000 to 65,000 clones; just over 70% occur once, and the top ten carry approximately 51%. This sequence was found in an older woman who had been exposed to COVID-19. The sample comprised PBMCs or T cells enriched from blood (not recorded which).

CDR3 nucleotide sequence: TGTGCCAGCAGCGTAGCAGGGCAGACAGGACTAGCGGGCGGTGAGACCCAGTACTTC. Translated, it gives CASSVAGQTGLAGGETQYF. J is TRBJ2-5 and V is TRBV9; 11 bases are shared with TRBD2. V lost 0 bases, J lost 5 bases, and 15 bases stayed unmatched. The CDR3 runs 19 residues. The germline gives CDR1 SGDLS, CDR2 YYNGEE.